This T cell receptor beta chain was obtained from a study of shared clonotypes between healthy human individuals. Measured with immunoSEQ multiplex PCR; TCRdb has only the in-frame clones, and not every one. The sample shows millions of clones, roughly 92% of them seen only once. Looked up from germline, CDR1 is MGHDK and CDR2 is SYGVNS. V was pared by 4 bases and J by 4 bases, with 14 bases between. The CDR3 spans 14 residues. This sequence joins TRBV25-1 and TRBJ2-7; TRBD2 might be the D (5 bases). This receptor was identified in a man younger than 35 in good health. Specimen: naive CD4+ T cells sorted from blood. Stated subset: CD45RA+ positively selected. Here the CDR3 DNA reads TGTGCCAGCAGTGTGGAGGAAGGTCCGTACGAGCAGTACTTC. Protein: CASSVEEGPYEQYF.